A selection of T cell receptor beta chains follows, all from one sample in a study of T cell responses to AZD1222 COVID-19 vaccine. This table comes from immunoSEQ multiplex PCR, and its TCRdb copy is limited to in-frame clones, with some not included. The sample shows 99,000 or so clones, 93% of them seen only once. The sequences come from peripheral blood, collected on day 0 of AZD1222 vaccination. The origin of the receptors is an adult in good health. Both conserved end residues are part of each CDR3. A D gene is named only where the DNA matches it firmly. The size field is filled for only some rows; it gives once, few, many or a size class.

clone_size | j_call | d_call | v_call | cdr3_nt | cdr3_aa
- | TRBJ1-5 | - | TRBV19 | TGTGCCAGTACCCGAGGGGGGAGCAATCAGCCCCAGCATTTT | CASTRGGSNQPQHF
- | TRBJ1-2 | - | TRBV30 | TGTGCCTGGAGTTACCCCGGAACAGGCCACGATGGCTACACCTTC | CAWSYPGTGHDGYTF
- | TRBJ1-6 | TRBD1 | TRBV19 | TGTGCCAGTAGTCCAAGACAGGGACGATCACCCCTCCACTTT | CASSPRQGRSPLHF
- | TRBJ2-1 | - | TRBV12-3/TRBV12-4 | TGTGCCAGCAGTCGGGGCGACGAGCAGTTCTTC | CASSRGDEQFF
- | TRBJ2-7 | TRBD1 | TRBV5-7 | TGTGCCAGCAGCCCGGGACAGGGCCCGACCGGGGACTTC | CASSPGQGPTGDF
- | TRBJ1-6 | - | TRBV19 | TGTGCCAGTAGTATCCTCCCGGGGAGCTCCTATAATTCACCCCTCCACTTT | CASSILPGSSYNSPLHF
once | TRBJ2-4 | - | TRBV5-8 | TGTGCCAGCAGCTTGGTTCAGGGTTTAAGGTTCCGAAACATTCAGTACTTC | CASSLVQGLRFRNIQYF
- | TRBJ1-2 | - | TRBV28 | TGTGCCAGCAGTTTGAGTCAAAACTATGGCTACACCTTC | CASSLSQNYGYTF
- | TRBJ2-1 | TRBD1 | TRBV5-1 | TGCGCCAGCAGCTTGGGCTATACGGACAGGGGGCGATCCTACAATGAGCAGTTCTTC | CASSLGYTDRGRSYNEQFF
- | TRBJ2-1 | - | TRBV15 | TGTGCCACCAGCAGAGTCCCATCGATCAGTCGGAATGAGCAGTTCTTC | CATSRVPSISRNEQFF
- | TRBJ2-1 | TRBD1 | TRBV6-5 | TGTGCCAGCACCCGGGACAGGGCGGGTAATGAGCAGTTCTTC | CASTRDRAGNEQFF
- | TRBJ1-6 | - | TRBV6-5 | TGTGCCAGCAGTTACGGGTATAATTCACCCCTCCACTTT | CASSYGYNSPLHF
- | TRBJ1-3 | - | TRBV4-1 | TGCGCCAGCAGCCAAAACGGGATTGCCGAAGGGCCAATCTCTGGAAACACCATATATTTT | CASSQNGIAEGPISGNTIYF
- | TRBJ2-3 | - | TRBV7-2 | TGTGCCAGCAGCTTACGTCCGGACACAGATACGCAGTATTTT | CASSLRPDTDTQYF
- | TRBJ1-2 | - | TRBV7-9 | TGTGCCAGCAGGGACTTGGACTATGGCTACACCTTC | CASRDLDYGYTF
- | TRBJ1-2 | TRBD1 | TRBV18 | TGTGCCAGCTCAGGAGACAGGGCTGAAGGCTACACCTTC | CASSGDRAEGYTF
- | TRBJ1-6 | - | TRBV27 | TGTGCCAGCAGCCGTGGCCCCGATAGACCCAGCGGATATAATTCACCCCTCCACTTT | CASSRGPDRPSGYNSPLHF
- | TRBJ1-2 | - | TRBV15 | TGTGCCACCAGCAGAGATCGAGGGGGCTATGGCTACACCTTC | CATSRDRGGYGYTF
- | TRBJ2-7 | - | TRBV10-3 | TGTGCCATCAGTGCCCGGGACGGCGGGGACTACGAGCAGTACTTC | CAISARDGGDYEQYF
- | TRBJ1-1 | - | TRBV10-3 | TGTGCCTCATCCAGGGTAGAGGTCACTGAAGCTTTCTTT | CASSRVEVTEAFF
- | TRBJ1-1 | - | TRBV6-1 | TGTGCCAGCAGTGAGGGCAGGGGAACTGAAGCTTTCTTT | CASSEGRGTEAFF
- | TRBJ2-5 | - | TRBV2 | TGTGCCAGCTTGGGGGAGACCCAGTACTTC | CASLGETQYF
- | TRBJ2-7 | - | TRBV20-1 | TGCAGTGCTAGTTCCGGGAATGGTTACGAGCAGTACTTC | CSASSGNGYEQYF
- | TRBJ1-2 | - | TRBV20-1 | TGCAGTGCTAGGGTCCGCCGGGGCTACACCTTC | CSARVRRGYTF
- | TRBJ1-1 | - | TRBV29-1 | TGCAGCGTTGAAGACAGAACGAACACTGAAGCTTTCTTT | CSVEDRTNTEAFF
- | TRBJ2-3 | - | TRBV19 | TGTGCCAGTAGTCTCCTCCCCACCCGGGATACAGATACGCAGTATTTT | CASSLLPTRDTDTQYF
- | TRBJ2-7 | TRBD2 | TRBV7-2 | TGTGCCAGCAGCTGGACTAGCGGGGCCCTCCCTGAGGAGCAGTACTTC | CASSWTSGALPEEQYF
few | TRBJ2-1 | - | TRBV2 | TGTGCCAGCAGTGAGGTAGCGAGCAATGAGCAGTTCTTC | CASSEVASNEQFF
once | TRBJ2-7 | - | TRBV6-6 | TGTGCCAGCAGTTACCGGGGGTTAGGTCTATCCTACGAGCAGTACTTC | CASSYRGLGLSYEQYF
- | TRBJ2-7 | TRBD1 | TRBV30 | TGTGCCTGGAGTACCTCCAGGGGGCTCGACGAGCAGTACTTC | CAWSTSRGLDEQYF
once | TRBJ1-1 | - | TRBV11-2 | TGTGCCAGCAGCTTAGTGGGCAGGGATCCGAACACTGAAGCTTTCTTT | CASSLVGRDPNTEAFF
- | TRBJ1-2 | - | TRBV5-1 | TGCGCCAGCAGCCCAGCGGACAGTAACTATGGCTACACCTTC | CASSPADSNYGYTF
- | TRBJ2-1 | TRBD2 | TRBV18 | TGTGCCAGCTCACCAGGACTAGCGGATTATGAGCAGTTCTTC | CASSPGLADYEQFF
- | TRBJ1-1 | - | TRBV7-2 | TGTGCCAGCAGCTTGGGAGCTAACACTGAAGCTTTCTTT | CASSLGANTEAFF
- | TRBJ2-5 | TRBD2 | TRBV18 | TGTGCCAGCTCGCCCCCGCTAGCGGGAGGGACCCAGTACTTC | CASSPPLAGGTQYF
few | TRBJ2-7 | TRBD2 | TRBV6-5 | TGTGCCAGCAGTTACTCAGCCAGCGGGGGATACGAGCAGTACTTC | CASSYSASGGYEQYF
- | TRBJ2-7 | TRBD2 | TRBV4-1 | TGCGCCAGCAGCCAAGGTGGGTCGGTAGCGGGAGCCTACGAGCAGTACTTC | CASSQGGSVAGAYEQYF
- | TRBJ2-1 | - | TRBV4-3 | TGCGCCAGCAGCCAAGCGCTCGACTCAAGCTCCTACAATGAGCAGTTCTTC | CASSQALDSSSYNEQFF
- | TRBJ2-7 | TRBD2 | TRBV6-6 | TGTGCCAGCAGGGTGACTAGCGGGAGATACGAGCAGTACTTC | CASRVTSGRYEQYF
- | TRBJ1-2 | - | TRBV30 | TGTGCCTACAAGGACGGGAGCGGCTACACCTTC | CAYKDGSGYTF
- | TRBJ2-7 | - | TRBV6-5 | TGTGCCACCGAAGGGTACAGGGATCCATCGGGCGAGCAGTACTTC | CATEGYRDPSGEQYF
- | TRBJ1-4 | TRBD1 | TRBV6-5 | TGTGCCAGCAGGCAGGACAGGGGAGGGGAAAAACTGTTTTTT | CASRQDRGGEKLFF
- | TRBJ1-5 | - | TRBV19 | TGTGCCAGTAGTATAGACAGAAGCAATCAGCCCCAGCATTTT | CASSIDRSNQPQHF
- | TRBJ2-7 | TRBD1 | TRBV24-1 | TGTGCCACCAGTGCTGGGACAGGGGGCTACGAGCAGTACTTC | CATSAGTGGYEQYF
- | TRBJ2-2 | - | TRBV30 | TGTGCCTGGAAAGAGGGGCCCGGGGAGCTGTTTTTT | CAWKEGPGELFF
- | TRBJ1-2 | TRBD1 | TRBV5-1 | TGCGCCAGCAGCTACGGGACAGTAGACTATGGCTACACCTTC | CASSYGTVDYGYTF